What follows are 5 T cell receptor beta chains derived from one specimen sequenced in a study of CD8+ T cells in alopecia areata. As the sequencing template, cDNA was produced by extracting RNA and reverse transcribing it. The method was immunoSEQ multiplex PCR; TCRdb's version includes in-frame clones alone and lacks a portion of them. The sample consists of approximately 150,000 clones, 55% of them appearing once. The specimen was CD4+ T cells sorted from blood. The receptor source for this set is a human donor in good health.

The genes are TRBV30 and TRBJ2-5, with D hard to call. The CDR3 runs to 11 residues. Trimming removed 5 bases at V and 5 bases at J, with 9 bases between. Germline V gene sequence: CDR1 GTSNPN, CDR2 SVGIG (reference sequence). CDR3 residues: CAWSTGETQYF. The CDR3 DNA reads TGTGCCTGGTCGACCGGGGAGACCCAGTACTTC. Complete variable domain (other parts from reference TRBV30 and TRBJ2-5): SQTIHQWPATLVQPVGSPLSLECTVEGTSNPNLYWYRQAAGRGLQLLFYSVGIGQISSEVPQNLSASRPQDRQFILSSKKLLLSDSGFYLCAWSTGETQYFGPGTRLLVL.

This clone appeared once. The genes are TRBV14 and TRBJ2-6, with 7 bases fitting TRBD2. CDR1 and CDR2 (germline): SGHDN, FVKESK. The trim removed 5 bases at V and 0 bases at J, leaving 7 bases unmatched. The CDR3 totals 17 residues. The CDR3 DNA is TGTGCCAGCAGCGCCCGTCCGGGGGGCTCTGGGGCCAACGTCCTGACTTTC. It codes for CASSARPGGSGANVLTF.

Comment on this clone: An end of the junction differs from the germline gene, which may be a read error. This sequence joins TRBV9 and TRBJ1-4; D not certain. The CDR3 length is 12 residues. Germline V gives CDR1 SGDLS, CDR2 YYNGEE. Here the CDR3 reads CASSPRRFYPPF. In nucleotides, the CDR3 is TGTGCCAGCAGCCCCCGTCGATTTTATCCTCCGTTT.

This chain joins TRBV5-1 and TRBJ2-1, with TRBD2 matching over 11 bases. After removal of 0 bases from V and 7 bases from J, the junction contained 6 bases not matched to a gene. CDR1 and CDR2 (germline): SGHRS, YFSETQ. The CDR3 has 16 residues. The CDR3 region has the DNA TGCGCCAGCAGCTTGGGGCTAGCGGGAGGCGAGAATGAGCAGTTCTTC. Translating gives CASSLGLAGGENEQFF. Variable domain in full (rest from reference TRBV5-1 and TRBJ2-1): KAGVTQTPRYLIKTRGQQVTLSCSPISGHRSVSWYQQTPGQGLQFLFEYFSETQRNKGNFPGRFSGRQFSNSRSEMNVSTLELGDSALYLCASSLGLAGGENEQFFGPGTRLTVL.

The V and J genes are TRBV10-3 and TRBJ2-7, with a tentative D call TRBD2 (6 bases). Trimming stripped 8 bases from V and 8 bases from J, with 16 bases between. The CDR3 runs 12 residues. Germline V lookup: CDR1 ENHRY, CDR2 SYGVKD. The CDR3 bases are TGTGCCATCGGCGGGGCCTTATTGAAGCAGTACTTC. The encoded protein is CAIGGALLKQYF.